This TCR beta chain was sequenced during a study of T cells in Graves' hyperthyroidism and ophthalmopathy. In making diagnoses, clinical symptoms, serum thyroxine and TRAb, thyroid ultrasound and orbital computed tomography were all used. TCR beta CDR3 regions were amplified from RNA. HTBI primers were used for first-round RT-PCR of the TCR CDR3. TCRdb used MiXCR to reprocess the multiplex PCR reads, holding one entry per CDR3 protein. The profile shows about 640,000 distinct CDR3 sequences, 45% of them singletons. A word on this clonotype: Its antigen is unknown.

In germline, CDR1 is ENHRY, CDR2 SYGVKD. This CDR3 spans 15 amino acids. Trimming removed 3 bases at V and 4 bases at J, with 15 bases between. The study, taken as a whole, reports: The model's output predicted ophthalmopathy at a median of approximately 6.5 months prior to onset. A 13 V-J model separated ophthalmopathy from stable hyperthyroidism. Also found in blood were most expanded thyroid clonotypes above 0.001.

The sequence was collected from an adult man with Graves' disease, either hyperthyroidism or ophthalmopathy (not recorded which). The genes are TRBV10-3 and TRBJ1-2; tentatively, D is TRBD1 (6 bases). Sequenced input: peripheral blood or thyroid tissue (not recorded which). CDR3 bases: TGTGCCATCAGTGATCTGGCAGGGGACACCTATGGCTACACCTTC. It specifies CAISDLAGDTYGYTF.